This entry concerns a single T cell receptor beta chain. This entry is derived from a study of blood T cell repertoires in COVID-19. Overall study context: COVID-19 samples from acute and convalescent phases originated in the United States, Italy and Spain.

Assay used: immunoSEQ multiplex PCR; TCRdb lists only in-frame clones, some missing. The top ten clones hold roughly 3.2% of a sample with around 60,000 clones, 88% of them seen once. This CDR3 has 15 residues. Trimming removed 2 bases from V and 4 bases from J; junction bases left unmatched: 6. Germline CDR1 MNHEY, CDR2 SVGAGI. The sequencing sample was made of peripheral blood. The clonotype was recovered from a man aged 50 to 60 with active COVID-19. The chain is built from TRBV6-5 and TRBJ2-7, with TRBD1 identical over 9 bases. CDR3 sequence: CASSYAPGQGYEQYF. CDR3 nucleotides: TGTGCCAGCAGTTACGCCCCGGGACAGGGTTACGAGCAGTACTTC.